This TCR beta chain was obtained from a study of shared clonotypes between healthy human individuals. In germline, CDR1 is MNHEY, CDR2 SVGAGI. V was pared by 5 bases and J by 6 bases, with 14 bases between. This CDR3 spans 14 amino acids. Unsorted samples relied on 80 million to 95 million PBMCs, which served as the source of genomic DNA. The data were produced by immunoSEQ multiplex PCR, yet TCRdb's version contains in-frame clones alone and is incomplete. The sample holds around 500,000 clones, approximately 82% seen once. The V call is TRBV6-5, the J call TRBJ2-1; maybe TRBD2 (6 bases). The receptor's source is a woman aged 40 to 55 in good health. Some clones in this sample may be carry-over from other donors' samples. The sequenced material came from PBMCs. The CDR3 reads CASSTAQGGNEQFF. CDR3 DNA: TGTGCCAGCAGTACCGCCCAGGGAGGCAATGAGCAGTTCTTC.